The T cell receptor (beta chain) described here comes from a study of blood T cell repertoires in COVID-19. The overall study: PBMCs, B-cell-depleted T cells, or T cells were the source of the cDNA or gDNA that made up the material.

V lost 4 bases and J lost 5, with 9 bases in between. The CDR3 has 13 residues. Germline V gives CDR1 MDHEN, CDR2 SYDVKM. As handled by the study authors: Amplification of reference gene primers provided the estimated nucleated cell counts. Assay: immunoSEQ multiplex PCR; the TCRdb copy retains only in-frame clones and omits some. V and J calls and clone size follow that table, whereas D and trimming were derived from the DNA. The data contain about 73,000 clones, over 80% of them seen just once; the ten biggest clones take up 2.5% to 3%. The V and J genes are TRBV28 and TRBJ1-5, with D unclear. This sequence originates from a man aged 80 or over with active or convalescent COVID-19. Source material: peripheral blood. The CDR3 DNA is TGTGCCAGCAGTTCATTCGTAGATCAGCCCCAGCATTTT. This gives the protein CASSSFVDQPQHF.